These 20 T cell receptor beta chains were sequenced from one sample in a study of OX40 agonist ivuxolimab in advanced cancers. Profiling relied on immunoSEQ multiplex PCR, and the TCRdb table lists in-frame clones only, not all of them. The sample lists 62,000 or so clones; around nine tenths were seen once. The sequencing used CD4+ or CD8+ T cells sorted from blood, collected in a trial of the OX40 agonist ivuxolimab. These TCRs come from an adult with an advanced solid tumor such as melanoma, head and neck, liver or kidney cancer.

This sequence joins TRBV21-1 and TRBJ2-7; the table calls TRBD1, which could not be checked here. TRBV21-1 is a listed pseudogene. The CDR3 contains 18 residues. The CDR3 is CASSKLNFRDRAPYEQYF. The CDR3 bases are TGTGCCAGCAGCAAATTAAACTTCCGGGACAGGGCCCCTTACGAGCAGTACTTC.

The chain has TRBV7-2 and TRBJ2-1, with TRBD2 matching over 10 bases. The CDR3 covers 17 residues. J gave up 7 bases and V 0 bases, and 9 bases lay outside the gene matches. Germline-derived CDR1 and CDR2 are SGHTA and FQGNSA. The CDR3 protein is CASSLAQAGGPENEQFF. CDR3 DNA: TGTGCCAGCAGCTTAGCCCAAGCGGGAGGGCCTGAGAATGAGCAGTTCTTC.

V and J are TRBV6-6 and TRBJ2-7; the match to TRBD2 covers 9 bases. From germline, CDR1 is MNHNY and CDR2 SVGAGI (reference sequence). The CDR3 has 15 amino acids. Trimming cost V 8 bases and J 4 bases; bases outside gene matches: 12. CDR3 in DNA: TGTGCCAGCCTGGCTGCGACTAGCGGATATTACGAGCAGTACTTC. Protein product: CASLAATSGYYEQYF.

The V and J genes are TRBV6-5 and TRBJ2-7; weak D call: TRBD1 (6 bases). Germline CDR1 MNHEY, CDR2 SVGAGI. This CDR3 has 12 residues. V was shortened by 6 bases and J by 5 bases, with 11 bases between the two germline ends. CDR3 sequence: CASSSTGNEQYF. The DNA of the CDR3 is TGTGCCAGCAGCTCTACAGGGAACGAGCAGTACTTC.

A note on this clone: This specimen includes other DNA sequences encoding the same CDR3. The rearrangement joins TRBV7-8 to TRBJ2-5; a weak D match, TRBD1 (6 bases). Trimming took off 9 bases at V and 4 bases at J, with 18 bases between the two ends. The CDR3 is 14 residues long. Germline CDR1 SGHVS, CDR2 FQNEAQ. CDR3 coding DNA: TGTGCCAGTAGACACGACACAGGGACAGAGACCCAGTACTTC. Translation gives CASRHDTGTETQYF.

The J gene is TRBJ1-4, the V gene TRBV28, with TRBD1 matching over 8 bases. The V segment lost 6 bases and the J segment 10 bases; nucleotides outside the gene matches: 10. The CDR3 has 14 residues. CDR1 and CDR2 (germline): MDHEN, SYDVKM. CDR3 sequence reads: CASSYTGGRAKLFF. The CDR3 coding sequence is TGTGCCAGCAGCTATACAGGGGGGAGGGCAAAACTGTTTTTT.

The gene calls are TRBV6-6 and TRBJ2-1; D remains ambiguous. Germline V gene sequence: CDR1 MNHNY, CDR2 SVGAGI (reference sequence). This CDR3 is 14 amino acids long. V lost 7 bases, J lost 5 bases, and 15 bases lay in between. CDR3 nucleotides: TGTGCCAGCAAAGCCCTGGAAACTCACAATGAGCAGTTCTTC. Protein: CASKALETHNEQFF.

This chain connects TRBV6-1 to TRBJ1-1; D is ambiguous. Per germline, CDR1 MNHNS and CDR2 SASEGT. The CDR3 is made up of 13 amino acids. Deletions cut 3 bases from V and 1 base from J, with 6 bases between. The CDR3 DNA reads TGTGCCAGCAGTGAGCATAGGAACACTGAAGCTTTCTTT. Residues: CASSEHRNTEAFF.

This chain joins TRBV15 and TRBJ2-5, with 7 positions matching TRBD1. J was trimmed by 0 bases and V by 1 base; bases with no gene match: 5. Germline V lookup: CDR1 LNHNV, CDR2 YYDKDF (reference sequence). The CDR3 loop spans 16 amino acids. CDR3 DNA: TGTGCCACCAGCAGAGGGAACAGGGGCTACCAAGAGACCCAGTACTTC. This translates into CATSRGNRGYQETQYF.

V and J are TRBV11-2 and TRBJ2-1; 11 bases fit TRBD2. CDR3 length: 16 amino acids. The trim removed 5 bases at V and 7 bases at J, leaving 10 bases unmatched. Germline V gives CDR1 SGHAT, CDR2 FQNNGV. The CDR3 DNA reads TGTGCCAGCAGCCACGGGACTAGCGGAATAGGGAATGAGCAGTTCTTC. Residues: CASSHGTSGIGNEQFF. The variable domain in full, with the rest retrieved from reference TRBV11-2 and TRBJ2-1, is EAGVAQSPRYKIIEKRQSVAFWCNPISGHATLYWYQQILGQGPKLLIQFQNNGVVDDSQLPKDRFSAERLKGVDSTLKIQPAKLEDSAVYLCASSHGTSGIGNEQFFGPGTRLTVL.

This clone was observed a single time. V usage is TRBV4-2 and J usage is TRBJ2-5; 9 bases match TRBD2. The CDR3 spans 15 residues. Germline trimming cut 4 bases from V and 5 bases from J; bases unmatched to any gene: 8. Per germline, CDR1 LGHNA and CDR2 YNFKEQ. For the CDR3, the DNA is TGTGCCAGCAGCCTTAGCGGGAGTGGGGCGGAGACCCAGTACTTC. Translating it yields CASSLSGSGAETQYF.

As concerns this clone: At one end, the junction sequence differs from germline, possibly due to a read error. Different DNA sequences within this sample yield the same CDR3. CDR3 sequence: CASRITFNSPLHF. In DNA, the CDR3 is TGCGCCAGCAGGATCACTTTTAATTCACCTCTCCACTTT. V and J are TRBV5-1 and TRBJ1-6; no reliable D call. Germline-derived CDR1 and CDR2 are SGHRS and YFSETQ. The CDR3 has 13 residues. Combining the CDR3 with reference TRBV5-1 and TRBJ1-6 gives the whole variable domain KAGVTQTPRYLIKTRGQQVTLSCSPISGHRSVSWYQQTPGQGLQFLFEYFSETQRNKGNFPGRFSGRQFSNSRSEMNVSTLELGDSALYLCASRITFNSPLHFGNGTRLTVT.

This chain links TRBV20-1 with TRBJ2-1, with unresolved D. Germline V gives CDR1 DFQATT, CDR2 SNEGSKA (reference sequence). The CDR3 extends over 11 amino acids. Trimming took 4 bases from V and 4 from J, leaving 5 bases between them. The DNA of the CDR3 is TGCAGTGCTAAAATGTACAATGAGCAGTTCTTC. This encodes CSAKMYNEQFF.

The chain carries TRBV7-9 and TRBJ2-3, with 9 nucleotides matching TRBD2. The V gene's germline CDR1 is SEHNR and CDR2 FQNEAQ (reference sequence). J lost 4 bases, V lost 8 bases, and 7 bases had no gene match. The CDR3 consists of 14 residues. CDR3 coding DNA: TGTGCCAGCGGAGAGCGGGGGGAAGCAGATACGCAGTATTTT. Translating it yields CASGERGEADTQYF.

The CDR3, as DNA: TGTGCCTGGGCCATCAAAGGGGGCAATCAGCCCCAGCATTTT. It translates to CAWAIKGGNQPQHF. V usage is TRBV30 and J usage is TRBJ1-5; D perhaps matches TRBD1 (5 bases). Germline V gives CDR1 GTSNPN, CDR2 SVGIG (reference sequence). This CDR3 region has 14 residues. V was clipped by 5 bases and J by 2 bases, with 13 bases between them.

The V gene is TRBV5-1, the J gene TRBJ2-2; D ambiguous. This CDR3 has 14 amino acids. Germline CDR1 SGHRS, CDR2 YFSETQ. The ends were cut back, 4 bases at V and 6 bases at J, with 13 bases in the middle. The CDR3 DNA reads TGCGCCAGCAGCAAGTCGCGAGACGCCGGGGAGCTGTTTTTT. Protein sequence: CASSKSRDAGELFF.

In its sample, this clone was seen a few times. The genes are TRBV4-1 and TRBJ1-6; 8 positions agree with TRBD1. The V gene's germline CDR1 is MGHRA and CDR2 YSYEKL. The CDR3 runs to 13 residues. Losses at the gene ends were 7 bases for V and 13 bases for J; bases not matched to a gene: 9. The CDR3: CASTADRASPLHF. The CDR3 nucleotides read TGCGCCAGCACCGCGGACAGGGCGTCCCCCCTCCACTTT.

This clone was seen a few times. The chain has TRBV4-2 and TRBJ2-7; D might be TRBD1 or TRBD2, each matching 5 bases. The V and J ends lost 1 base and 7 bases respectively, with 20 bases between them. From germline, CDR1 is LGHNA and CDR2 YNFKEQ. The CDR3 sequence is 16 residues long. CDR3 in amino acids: CASSQGPTSQGWEQYF. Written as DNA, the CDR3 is TGTGCCAGCAGCCAAGGCCCCACTAGTCAGGGATGGGAGCAGTACTTC.

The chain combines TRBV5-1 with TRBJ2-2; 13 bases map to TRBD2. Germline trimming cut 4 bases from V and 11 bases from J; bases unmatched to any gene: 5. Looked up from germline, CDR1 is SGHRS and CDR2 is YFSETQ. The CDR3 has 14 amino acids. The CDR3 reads CASSPRTSGGELFF. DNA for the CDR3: TGCGCCAGCAGCCCTCGGACTAGCGGGGGAGAGCTGTTTTTT.

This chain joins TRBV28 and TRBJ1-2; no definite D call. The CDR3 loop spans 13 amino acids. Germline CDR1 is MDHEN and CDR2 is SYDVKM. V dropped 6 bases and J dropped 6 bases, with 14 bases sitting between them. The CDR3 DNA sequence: TGTGCCAGCAGGGTACAAAGATCGGATGGCTACACCTTC. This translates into CASRVQRSDGYTF.